The next 5 T cell receptor beta chains were all read from a single sample in a study of patients and donors after allogeneic stem cell transplantation. TCRdb re-called the RT-PCR reads with MiXCR, one entry per CDR3 protein. The sample contains approximately 37,000 distinct CDR3 sequences, over 25% of which appear only once. The material sequenced was blood, either unsorted or a sorted T cell fraction (not recorded which). These receptors were taken from a human donor who was either an allogeneic HSCT recipient or a stem cell or donor lymphocyte infusion donor (not recorded which). It is not recorded whose cells these are; they may come from a transplant donor.

This clonotype was observed once. The rearrangement uses TRBV28 and TRBJ2-7, with D perhaps TRBD1 (6 bases). Trimming took 6 bases from V and 4 from J, leaving 10 bases between them. The CDR3 totals 12 residues. In germline, CDR1 is MDHEN, CDR2 SYDVKM. CDR3 residues: CASSTGRYEQYF. DNA of the CDR3: TGTGCCAGCAGCACAGGGAGATACGAGCAGTACTTC.

This clonotype was counted only a few times. The chain couples TRBV12-5 to TRBJ2-2, with D perhaps given as TRBD1 or TRBD2 (5 bases each). The length of the CDR3 is 15 residues. Trimming removed 5 bases at V and 3 bases at J, with 13 bases between. Per germline, CDR1 LGHNT and CDR2 FRNRAP. CDR3 in amino acids: CASGHRTLDTGELFF. The CDR3 nucleotides are TGTGCTAGTGGTCACCGGACACTAGACACCGGGGAGCTGTTTTTT.

J is TRBJ2-7 and V is TRBV20-1; D is perhaps TRBD1 (6 bases). The CDR3 covers 13 residues. Trimming took 1 base from V and 4 from J, leaving 11 bases between them. The germline V gene has CDR1 DFQATT and CDR2 SNEGSKA (reference sequence). The DNA for the CDR3 is TGCAGTGCTAGAGTAATGAGGGGGTACGAGCAGTACTTC. It is translated as CSARVMRGYEQYF.

This clonotype occurred many times. This chain uses TRBV6-5 with TRBJ1-1; unclear D gene. Trimming removed 1 base from V and 5 bases from J, with 11 bases in between. The length of the CDR3 is 14 residues. CDR1 is MNHEY and CDR2 is SVGAGI in the germline V gene. The CDR3 spells CASSYFMSRTEAFF. Written as DNA, the CDR3 is TGTGCCAGCAGTTACTTTATGTCGAGGACTGAAGCTTTCTTT.

CDR3 sequence (DNA): TGTGCCAGCAGTTACGGGGCTTACACTGAAGCTTTCTTT. It specifies CASSYGAYTEAFF. The V gene is TRBV6-2 or TRBV6-3, the J gene TRBJ1-1; tentative D call: TRBD1 (5 bases). The germline CDR1 and CDR2 sequences are MNHEY and SVGEGT. The CDR3 covers 13 residues. With 2 bases removed from V and 3 bases from J, the gap between germline ends came to 7 bases.